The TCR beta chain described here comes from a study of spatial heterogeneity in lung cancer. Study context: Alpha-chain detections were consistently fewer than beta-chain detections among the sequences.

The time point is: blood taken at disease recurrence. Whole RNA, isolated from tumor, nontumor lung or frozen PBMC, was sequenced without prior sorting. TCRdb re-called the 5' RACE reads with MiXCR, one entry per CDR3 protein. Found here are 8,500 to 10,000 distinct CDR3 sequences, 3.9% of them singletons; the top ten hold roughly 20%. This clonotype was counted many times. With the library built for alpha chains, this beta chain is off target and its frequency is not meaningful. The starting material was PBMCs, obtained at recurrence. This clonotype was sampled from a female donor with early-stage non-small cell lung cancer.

DNA of the CDR3: TGTGCCAGCAGTCCGCTAGCGGGGGGATACAATGAGCAGTTCTTC. Protein sequence: CASSPLAGGYNEQFF. The rearrangement links TRBV6-5 to TRBJ2-1, with 11 bases lining up with TRBD2. CDR1 and CDR2 (germline): MNHEY, SVGAGI. The CDR3 covers 15 residues. The junction had 4 bases not matched to a gene; V was cut back by 5 bases and J by 4 bases.